These T cell receptor beta chains were read from a single sample in a study of OX40 agonist ivuxolimab in advanced cancers. Sequencing was performed with immunoSEQ multiplex PCR; in TCRdb, only in-frame clones are kept and a portion is missing. The sample records 85,000 to 100,000 clones, 85% to 95% being singletons. The material sequenced was CD4+ or CD8+ T cells sorted from blood, taken in a trial of the OX40 agonist ivuxolimab. The origin of the receptors is an adult with an advanced solid tumor such as melanoma, head and neck, liver or kidney cancer. Each CDR3 is given with its conserved first and last residue. The D gene is left open where the match is weak. Expanded clones are given a class, and other clones once, few, many or no size at all.

abundance	v_gene	d_gene	j_gene	CDR3nt	CDR3aa
-	TRBV2	-	TRBJ1-3	TGTGCCAGCAGTGTATCCACGGCGGGACATGGAAACACCATATATTTT	CASSVSTAGHGNTIYF
-	TRBV18	TRBD1	TRBJ1-1	TGTGCCAGCTCACCTGGACAGGTTATGAACACTGAAGCTTTCTTT	CASSPGQVMNTEAFF
-	TRBV18	-	TRBJ1-5	TGTGCCAGCTCAAATTATAGCAATCAGCCCCAGCATTTT	CASSNYSNQPQHF
-	TRBV6-7	-	TRBJ1-1	TGTGCCAGCAGTCCAACCCACAGGGCGGCTTTCTTT	CASSPTHRAAFF
-	TRBV5-4	-	TRBJ2-1	TGTGCCAGCAGCCTAGCATCAGGCTCCTACAATGAGCAGTTCTTC	CASSLASGSYNEQFF
-	TRBV2	-	TRBJ1-3	TGTGCCGGGGCCCGGGACTCTGGAAACACCATATATTTT	CAGARDSGNTIYF
once	TRBV29-1	-	TRBJ1-1	TGCAGCGTTCGCCTGGGGTTTGTCTCTGAAGCTTTCTTT	CSVRLGFVSEAFF
-	TRBV19	-	TRBJ1-1	TGTGCCAGTACCTCAGGGCGAACTGAAGCTTTCTTT	CASTSGRTEAFF
-	TRBV6-5	-	TRBJ1-5	TGTGCCAGCAGTAAATATAGCAATCAGCCCCAGCATTTT	CASSKYSNQPQHF
-	TRBV5-1	-	TRBJ1-1	TGCGCCAGCAGCTTGAGCACAGGGCAGTATGGCACTGAAGCTTTCTTT	CASSLSTGQYGTEAFF
-	TRBV18	-	TRBJ1-3	TGTGCCAGCTCACCATCGGCAGGCGTTGGAAACACCATATATTTT	CASSPSAGVGNTIYF
-	TRBV7-9	-	TRBJ1-5	TGTGCCAGCAGCCCTGGTCCCGAAGGGATAAACATCAATCAGCCCCAGCATTTT	CASSPGPEGININQPQHF
-	TRBV4-3	TRBD2	TRBJ2-6	TGCGCCAGCAGCCAAGCTGGGACTAGCGGGGGCCCCCTCTCTGGGGCCAACGTCCTGACTTTC	CASSQAGTSGGPLSGANVLTF
once	TRBV7-8	TRBD1	TRBJ2-7	TGTGCCAGCAGCCGGGACAGGCAATACGAGCAGTACTTC	CASSRDRQYEQYF
-	TRBV5-8	-	TRBJ2-3	TGTGCCAGCAGCTTGGTCCCAGGGGCTACAGATACGCAGTATTTT	CASSLVPGATDTQYF
-	TRBV27	-	TRBJ2-5	TGTGCCAGCTCAAGAAGTGGGACCCAGTACTTC	CASSRSGTQYF
-	TRBV5-4	-	TRBJ1-2	TGTGCCAGCAGTACCAGTAGAAAGGGGCCGAATGGCTACACCTTC	CASSTSRKGPNGYTF
-	TRBV28	-	TRBJ1-2	TGTGCCAGCAGTTTGGGTTCAATGGGCTACACCTTC	CASSLGSMGYTF
-	TRBV7-2	TRBD2	TRBJ2-7	TGTGCCAGCAGCCCAACGGTGACTAGCGGGGCCGCCTACGAGCAGTACTTC	CASSPTVTSGAAYEQYF
-	TRBV9	-	TRBJ1-1	TGTGCCAGCAGCGTAGGCCTCCGGGGGTTCGGCACTGAAGCTTTCTTT	CASSVGLRGFGTEAFF
-	TRBV28	TRBD1	TRBJ2-5	TGTGCCAGCAGGGGGGTTCGGACAGGGGCCCAAGAGACCCAGTACTTC	CASRGVRTGAQETQYF
-	TRBV5-1	TRBD1	TRBJ2-6	TGCGCCAGCAGTCCACCAGGGGGCGGTGGGGCCAACGTCCTGACTTTC	CASSPPGGGGANVLTF
-	TRBV6-6	-	TRBJ1-5	TGTGCCAGCAGTTACTCCTGGGAACAGCCCCAGCATTTT	CASSYSWEQPQHF
-	TRBV28	-	TRBJ1-5	TGTGCCAGCAGTTCGGTCCCCCTGGGTCAGCCCCAGCATTTT	CASSSVPLGQPQHF
once	TRBV15	-	TRBJ1-2	TGTGCCACCAGCAGAGATACCAGGGTCGGCTACACCTTC	CATSRDTRVGYTF
-	TRBV10-3	TRBD1	TRBJ1-6	TGTGCCATCAGTGGGATGGACAGGGGAAATTCACCCCTCCACTTT	CAISGMDRGNSPLHF
-	TRBV7-3	-	TRBJ2-2	TGTGCCAGCGGGGTGTCGAACACCGGGGAGCTGTTTTTT	CASGVSNTGELFF
-	TRBV18	TRBD2	TRBJ2-1	TGTGCCAGCTCACCGGCGGGAGGGCCAGATGAGCAGTTCTTC	CASSPAGGPDEQFF
-	TRBV6-6	TRBD1	TRBJ1-1	TGTGCCAGCAGTCCCGGGGACAGGCCGACTGAAGCTTTCTTT	CASSPGDRPTEAFF
-	TRBV14	TRBD2	TRBJ2-1	TGTGCCAGCAGCCGCGGACTAGCGGGAGGGGCCTACAATGAGCAGTTCTTC	CASSRGLAGGAYNEQFF
-	TRBV6-6	-	TRBJ1-1	TGTGCCAGCAGTTACGAGACAGTATCCCCAGCTTTCTTT	CASSYETVSPAFF
-	TRBV7-2	-	TRBJ2-3	TGTGCCAGCAGCTCTATTAGCACAGATACGCAGTATTTT	CASSSISTDTQYF
-	TRBV5-4	-	TRBJ1-2	TGTGCCAGCAGGCCAACATCGTCCCCTGGCTACACCTTC	CASRPTSSPGYTF
-	TRBV7-9	-	TRBJ1-3	TGTGCCAGCAGCAATCTCGGCCTCTCTGGAAACACCATATATTTT	CASSNLGLSGNTIYF
-	TRBV4-1	-	TRBJ2-3	TGCGCCAGCAGCCCAAGAAGCACCCTCACAGATACGCAGTATTTT	CASSPRSTLTDTQYF
-	TRBV5-1	TRBD2	TRBJ2-3	TGCGCCAGCAGCCATGGACTAGCGGGAGCATTCGGCACAGATACGCAGTATTTT	CASSHGLAGAFGTDTQYF
-	TRBV5-4	-	TRBJ1-2	TGTGCCAGCAGCTCCGGGGGAGGCTATGGCTACACCTTC	CASSSGGGYGYTF
-	TRBV20-1	-	TRBJ1-2	TGCAGCGCAGGGTCTGACGGGGGCTACACCTTC	CSAGSDGGYTF
-	TRBV4-2	-	TRBJ2-3	TGTGCCAGCAGCCAAGATCTAGGTACGCAGTATTTT	CASSQDLGTQYF
-	TRBV6-1	-	TRBJ1-5	TGTGCCAGCAGCCGAGATGGTGAGGGCAATCAGCCCCAGCATTTT	CASSRDGEGNQPQHF
-	TRBV19	-	TRBJ2-3	TGTGCCAGTAGTGTCCCTAGCACAGATACGCAGTATTTT	CASSVPSTDTQYF
once	TRBV5-6	TRBD1	TRBJ1-5	TGTGCCAGCAGCTTGCGGACAGGGTGGGCTCAGCCCCAGCATTTT	CASSLRTGWAQPQHF
-	TRBV7-9	-	TRBJ2-1	TGTGCCAGTCAAGGGGGGAATAGTTACAATGAGCAGTTCTTC	CASQGGNSYNEQFF
once	TRBV7-7	TRBD2	TRBJ2-2	TGTGCTAGCAGCTGGGGGACTAGCGTGAACACCGGGGAGCTGTTTTTT	CASSWGTSVNTGELFF
-	TRBV11-2	-	TRBJ2-3	TGTGCCAGCAGCTTCCGCACAGATACGCAGTATTTT	CASSFRTDTQYF
once	TRBV19	-	TRBJ1-1	TGTGCCAGTAGTTCGCAACAGGGGAACACTGAAGCTTTCTTT	CASSSQQGNTEAFF
-	TRBV7-3	-	TRBJ2-1	TGTGCCAGCAGCTTAACCCCAGGGTACAATGAGCAGTTCTTC	CASSLTPGYNEQFF
-	TRBV10-3	-	TRBJ1-6	TGTGCCATCTCCGGGCAGGCCGACAATTCACCCCTCCACTTT	CAISGQADNSPLHF
-	TRBV28	-	TRBJ1-1	TGTGCCAGCAGTCCAAGAACAGGGAGGTTCATGAACACTGAAGCTTTCTTT	CASSPRTGRFMNTEAFF
-	TRBV28	TRBD1	TRBJ1-1	TGTGCCAGCAGCGGTCCGGGACAGGGGGACACTGAAGCTTTCTTT	CASSGPGQGDTEAFF
-	TRBV28	-	TRBJ1-5	TGTGCCAGCAGTTCTATGGACCGTCCGAATCAGCCCCAGCATTTT	CASSSMDRPNQPQHF
-	TRBV5-1	-	TRBJ2-3	TGCGCCAGCAGAAACGGCAGGGGGGTTTTAACAGATACGCAGTATTTT	CASRNGRGVLTDTQYF